These 8 T cell receptor beta chains were all obtained from the same sample, sequenced in a study of post-analysis software for immune sequencing data. For these TCRs, the target antigens are not known. The study, taken as a whole, reports: Four or five TRBV segments, including TRBV5-6, TRBV5-1 and TRBV20-1, were more frequent in patients than controls.

Unique molecular identifiers were built into the TCR beta cDNA libraries. TCRdb fed the PCR reads into MiXCR, producing one record per CDR3 protein. The table lists approximately 690,000 distinct CDR3 sequences, 59% of them singletons. The sample was blood. The receptors here all came from a girl under 10 years old with multiple sclerosis.

V usage is TRBV7-9 and J usage is TRBJ2-7; 8 bases match TRBD1. The CDR3 loop spans 14 amino acids. CDR1 and CDR2 from the germline V gene are SEHNR and FQNEAQ (reference sequence). Trimming took 4 bases from V and 4 from J; bases not matched to a gene: 6. The CDR3 protein is CASSSWTGRYEQYF. The CDR3, as DNA: TGTGCCAGCAGCTCATGGACAGGGCGGTACGAGCAGTACTTC.

This rearrangement joins TRBV6-5 to TRBJ2-1; TRBD2 matches 10 bases. Germline loops: CDR1 MNHEY, CDR2 SVGAGI. This CDR3 spans 16 amino acids. Germline trimming cut 6 bases from V and 5 bases from J; bases unmatched to any gene: 10. Written as DNA, the CDR3 is TGTGCCAGCAGGGGCAGCGGGAGGGCCGTAAACAATGAGCAGTTCTTC. Translation: CASRGSGRAVNNEQFF.

Details on this clonotype: A read error may account for a junction end that differs from germline. This chain connects TRBV7-7 to TRBJ2-1; 8 bases fit TRBD2. The germline CDR1 and CDR2 sequences are SSHAT and FNYEAQ (reference sequence). The CDR3 consists of 16 residues. The CDR3 loop is CASSVLSGSPRNEQFF. As DNA, the CDR3 is TGTGCTAGCAGCGTCCTAAGCGGGAGCCCCCGCAATGAGCAGTTCTTC.

The V call is TRBV6-6, the J call TRBJ2-5; 9 bases line up with TRBD2. The J segment lost 1 base and the V segment lost 0 bases, leaving 6 bases of the junction unmatched. Germline lookup yields CDR1 MNHNY and CDR2 SVGAGI (reference sequence). The CDR3 consists of 17 residues. The CDR3 loop is CASSYSGGGASQETQYF. CDR3 bases: TGTGCCAGCAGTTACTCGGGCGGGGGGGCCTCCCAAGAGACCCAGTACTTC.

Comment on this clonotype: The junction departs from the called germline gene at one end, perhaps through a read error. This chain links TRBV5-1 with TRBJ1-1, with TRBD1 as a possible D gene (5 bases). Germline V gene sequence: CDR1 SGHRS, CDR2 YFSETQ. CDR3 size: 14 residues. The CDR3 DNA reads as TGCACCAGCAGCTTATACAGGATGAACACTGAAGCTTTCTTT. Its translation: CTSSLYRMNTEAFF.

The chain carries TRBV5-1 and TRBJ2-5; D is unclear. CDR3 length: 14 residues. Germline loops: CDR1 SGHRS, CDR2 YFSETQ. Trimming took off 4 bases at V and 2 bases at J, with 12 bases between the two ends. CDR3 bases: TGCGCCAGCAGCCCTCGAGTGGGGCAAGAGACCCAGTACTTC. It is translated as CASSPRVGQETQYF. The full variable domain, its missing parts supplied by reference TRBV5-1 and TRBJ2-5, is KAGVTQTPRYLIKTRGQQVTLSCSPISGHRSVSWYQQTPGQGLQFLFEYFSETQRNKGNFPGRFSGRQFSNSRSEMNVSTLELGDSALYLCASSPRVGQETQYFGPGTRLLVL.

This sequence joins TRBV12-3 or TRBV12-4 and TRBJ1-4; maybe TRBD1 (6 bases). This CDR3 spans 15 amino acids. V was pared by 6 bases and J by 7 bases, with 18 bases between. The CDR3 DNA reads as TGTGCCAGCAGCTCCGGACAGACTCTAGTTGAAAAACTGTTTTTT. Translating it yields CASSSGQTLVEKLFF.

This sequence joins TRBV7-9 and TRBJ2-5; maybe TRBD2 (7 bases). V was shortened by 6 bases and J by 5 bases, with 16 bases between the two germline ends. The CDR3 is 14 amino acids. The germline V gene has CDR1 SEHNR and CDR2 FQNEAQ (reference sequence). As DNA, the CDR3 is TGTGCCAGCAGGGCCACGGGGGGCCCCGAGACCCAGTACTTC. Amino acid sequence: CASRATGGPETQYF.